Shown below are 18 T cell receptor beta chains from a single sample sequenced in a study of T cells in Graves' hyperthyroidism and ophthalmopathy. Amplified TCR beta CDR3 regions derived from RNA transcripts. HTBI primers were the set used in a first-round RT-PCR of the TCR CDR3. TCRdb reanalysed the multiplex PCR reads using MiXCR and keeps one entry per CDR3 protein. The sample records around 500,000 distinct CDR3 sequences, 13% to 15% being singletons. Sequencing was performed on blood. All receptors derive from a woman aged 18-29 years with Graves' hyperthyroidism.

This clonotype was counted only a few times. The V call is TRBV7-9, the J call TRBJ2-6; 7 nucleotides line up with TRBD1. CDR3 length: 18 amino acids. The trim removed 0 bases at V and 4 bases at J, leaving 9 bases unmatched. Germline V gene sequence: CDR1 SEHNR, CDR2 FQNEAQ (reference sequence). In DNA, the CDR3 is TGTGCCAGCAGCTTAGCACAGGGGAATTTTCGCGGGGCCAACGTCCTGACTTTC. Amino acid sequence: CASSLAQGNFRGANVLTF.

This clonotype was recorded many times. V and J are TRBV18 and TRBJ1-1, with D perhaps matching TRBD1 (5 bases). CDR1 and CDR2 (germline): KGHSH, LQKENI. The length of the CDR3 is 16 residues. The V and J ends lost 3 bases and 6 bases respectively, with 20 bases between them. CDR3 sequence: CASSPSSSRAGAEAFF. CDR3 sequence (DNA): TGTGCCAGCTCACCGTCGTCAAGCAGGGCTGGCGCTGAAGCTTTCTTT.

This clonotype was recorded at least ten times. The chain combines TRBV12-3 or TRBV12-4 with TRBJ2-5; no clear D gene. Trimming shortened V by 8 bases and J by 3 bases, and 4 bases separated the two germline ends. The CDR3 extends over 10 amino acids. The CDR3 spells CASAKETQYF. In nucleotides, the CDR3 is TGTGCCAGCGCGAAAGAGACCCAGTACTTC.

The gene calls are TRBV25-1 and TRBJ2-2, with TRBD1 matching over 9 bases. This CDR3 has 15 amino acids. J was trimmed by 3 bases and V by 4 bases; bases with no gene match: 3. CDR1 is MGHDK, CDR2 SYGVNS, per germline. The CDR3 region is CASSAGQGHTGELFF. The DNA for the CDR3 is TGTGCCAGCAGTGCCGGACAGGGGCACACCGGGGAGCTGTTTTTT.

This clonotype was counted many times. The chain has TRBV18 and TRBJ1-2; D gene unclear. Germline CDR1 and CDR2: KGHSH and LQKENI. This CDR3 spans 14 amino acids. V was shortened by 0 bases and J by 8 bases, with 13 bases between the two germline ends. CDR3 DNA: TGTGCCAGCTCACCACCGAGCCAGCGGAGCGGCTACACCTTC. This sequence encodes CASSPPSQRSGYTF.

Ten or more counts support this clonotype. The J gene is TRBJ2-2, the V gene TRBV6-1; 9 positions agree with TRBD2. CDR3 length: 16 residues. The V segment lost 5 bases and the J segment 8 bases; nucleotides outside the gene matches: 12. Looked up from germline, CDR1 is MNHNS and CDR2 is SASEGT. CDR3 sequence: CASSSSLAGGQGELFF. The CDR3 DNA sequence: TGTGCCAGCAGTTCCTCTCTGGCGGGAGGGCAAGGGGAGCTGTTTTTT.

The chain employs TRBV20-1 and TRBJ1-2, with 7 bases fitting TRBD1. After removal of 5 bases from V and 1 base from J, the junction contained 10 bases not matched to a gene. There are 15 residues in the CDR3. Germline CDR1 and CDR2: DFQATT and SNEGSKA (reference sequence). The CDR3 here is CSAPDRNRINYGYTF. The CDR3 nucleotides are TGCAGTGCTCCGGACAGGAACAGGATTAACTATGGCTACACCTTC.

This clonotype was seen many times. The CDR3 DNA sequence: TGTGCCTGGAGACGACAGGGAGGGAATGGCTACACCTTC. It encodes CAWRRQGGNGYTF. The gene calls are TRBV30 and TRBJ1-2; 7 nucleotides match TRBD1. V was pared by 3 bases and J by 6 bases, with 7 bases of the junction left unmatched. The CDR3 extends over 13 amino acids. Per the germline V gene, CDR1 is GTSNPN and CDR2 is SVGIG (reference sequence). Supplemented by reference TRBV30 and TRBJ1-2, the full variable domain reads SQTIHQWPATLVQPVGSPLSLECTVEGTSNPNLYWYRQAAGRGLQLLFYSVGIGQISSEVPQNLSASRPQDRQFILSSKKLLLSDSGFYLCAWRRQGGNGYTFGSGTRLTVV.

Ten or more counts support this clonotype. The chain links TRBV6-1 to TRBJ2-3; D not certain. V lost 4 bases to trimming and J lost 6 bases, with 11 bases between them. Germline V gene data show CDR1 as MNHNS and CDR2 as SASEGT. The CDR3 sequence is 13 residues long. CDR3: CASSVNIWDTQYF. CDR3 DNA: TGTGCCAGCAGTGTAAATATCTGGGATACGCAGTATTTT.

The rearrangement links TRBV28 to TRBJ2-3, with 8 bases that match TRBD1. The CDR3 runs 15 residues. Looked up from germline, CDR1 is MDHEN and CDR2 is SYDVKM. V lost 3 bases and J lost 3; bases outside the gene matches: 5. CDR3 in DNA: TGTGCCAGCAGTTTCCGAACAGGGGGAACAGATACGCAGTATTTT. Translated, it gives CASSFRTGGTDTQYF.

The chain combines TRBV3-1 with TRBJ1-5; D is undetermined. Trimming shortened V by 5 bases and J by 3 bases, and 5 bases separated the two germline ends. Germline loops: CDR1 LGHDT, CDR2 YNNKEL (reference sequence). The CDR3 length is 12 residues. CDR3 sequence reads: CASSFNNQPQHF. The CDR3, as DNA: TGTGCCAGCAGCTTCAACAATCAGCCCCAGCATTTT. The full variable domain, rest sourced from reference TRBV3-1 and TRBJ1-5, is DTAVSQTPKYLVTQMGNDKSIKCEQNLGHDTMYWYKQDSKKFLKIMFSYNNKELIINETVPNRFSPKSPDKAHLNLHINSLELGDSAVYFCASSFNNQPQHFGDGTRLSIL.

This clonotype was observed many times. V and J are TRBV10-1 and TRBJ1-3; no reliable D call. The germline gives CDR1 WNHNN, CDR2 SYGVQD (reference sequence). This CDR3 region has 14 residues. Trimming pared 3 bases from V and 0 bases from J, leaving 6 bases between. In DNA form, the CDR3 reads TGCGCCAGCAGTGAAGGCGCCTCTGGAAACACCATATATTTT. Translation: CASSEGASGNTIYF.

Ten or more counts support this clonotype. CDR3 sequence reads: CASSPPPGTTRGMNTEAFF. In nucleotides, the CDR3 is TGTGCCAGCAGCCCACCCCCCGGGACCACGCGGGGCATGAACACTGAAGCTTTCTTT. This chain links TRBV7-2 with TRBJ1-1; the D gene is possibly TRBD1 (5 bases). Germline V gene sequence: CDR1 SGHTA, CDR2 FQGNSA. This CDR3 comprises 19 residues. V lost 5 bases, J lost 0 bases, and 25 bases lay in between.

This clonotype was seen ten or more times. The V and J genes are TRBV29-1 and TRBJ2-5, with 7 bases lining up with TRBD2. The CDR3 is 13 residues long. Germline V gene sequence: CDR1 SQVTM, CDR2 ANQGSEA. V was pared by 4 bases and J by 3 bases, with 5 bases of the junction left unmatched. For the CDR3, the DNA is TGCAGCGTTGTACCTAGCGGTAAAGAGACCCAGTACTTC. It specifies CSVVPSGKETQYF.

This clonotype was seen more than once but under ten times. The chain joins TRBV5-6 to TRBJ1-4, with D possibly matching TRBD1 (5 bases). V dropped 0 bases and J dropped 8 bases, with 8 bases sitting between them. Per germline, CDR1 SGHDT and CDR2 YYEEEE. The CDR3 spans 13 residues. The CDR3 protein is CASSLGGVEKLFF. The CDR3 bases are TGTGCCAGCAGCTTGGGGGGGGTCGAAAAACTGTTTTTT.

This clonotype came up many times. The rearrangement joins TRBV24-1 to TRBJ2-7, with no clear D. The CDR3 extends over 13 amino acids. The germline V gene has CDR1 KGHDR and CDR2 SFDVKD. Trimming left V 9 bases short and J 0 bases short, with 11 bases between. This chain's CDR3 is CATSARSSYEQYF. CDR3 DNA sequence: TGTGCCACCTCGGCCCGAAGCTCCTACGAGCAGTACTTC.

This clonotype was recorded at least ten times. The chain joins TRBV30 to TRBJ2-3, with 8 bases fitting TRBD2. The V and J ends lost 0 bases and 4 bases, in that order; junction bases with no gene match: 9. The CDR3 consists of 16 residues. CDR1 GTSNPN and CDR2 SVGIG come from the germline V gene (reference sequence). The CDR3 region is CAWSVRVGGGPDTQYF. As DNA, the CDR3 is TGTGCCTGGAGTGTACGAGTCGGGGGGGGACCAGATACGCAGTATTTT.

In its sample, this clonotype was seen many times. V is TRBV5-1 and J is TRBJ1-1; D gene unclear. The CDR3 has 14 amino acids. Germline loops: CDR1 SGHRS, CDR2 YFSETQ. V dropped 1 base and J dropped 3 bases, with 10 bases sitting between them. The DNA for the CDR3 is TGCGCCAGCAGCTTGAACTACGACGACACTGAAGCTTTCTTT. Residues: CASSLNYDDTEAFF. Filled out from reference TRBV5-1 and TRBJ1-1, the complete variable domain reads KAGVTQTPRYLIKTRGQQVTLSCSPISGHRSVSWYQQTPGQGLQFLFEYFSETQRNKGNFPGRFSGRQFSNSRSEMNVSTLELGDSALYLCASSLNYDDTEAFFGQGTRLTVV.